The TCR beta chain described here comes from a study of T cell changes during pregnancy in multiple sclerosis. Produced via immunoSEQ multiplex PCR; TCRdb's table is partial and in-frame only. The sample lists 40,000 to 45,000 clones, under 95% occurring once. V lost 2 bases, J lost 11 bases, and 27 bases lay in between. CDR1 and CDR2 (germline): ENHRY, SYGVKD. The CDR3 has 17 amino acids. The rearrangement links TRBV10-3 to TRBJ2-5, with D possibly TRBD2 on 6 matching bases. This receptor was identified in a female donor with multiple sclerosis, enrolled in a pregnancy study. The specimen comprised CD4+ T cells from peripheral blood mononuclear cells, sampled in the third trimester of pregnancy. CDR3 in amino acids: CAISEPTPGLRMSEQYF. Here the CDR3 DNA reads TGTGCCATCAGTGAGCCGACTCCGGGACTCCGAATGAGTGAGCAGTACTTC.